Shown below are 3 T cell receptor beta chains from a single sample sequenced in a study of T cell responses to AZD1222 COVID-19 vaccine. The protocol was immunoSEQ multiplex PCR, while the TCRdb copy is restricted to in-frame clones and leaves out a portion. The sample lists about 150,000 clones; roughly 85% were seen once. The sample consisted of peripheral blood, taken 28 days after the second AZD1222 dose. Source of these receptors: an adult who received the AZD1222 COVID-19 vaccine.

The chain uses TRBV5-1 and TRBJ1-3; D possibly corresponds to TRBD1 (5 bases). The CDR3 sequence is 17 residues long. In germline, CDR1 is SGHRS, CDR2 YFSETQ. Trimming stripped 0 bases from V and 0 bases from J, with 13 bases between. The CDR3: CASSLGGTDSSGNTIYF. The CDR3 DNA reads TGCGCCAGCAGCTTGGGCGGGACGGATAGCTCTGGAAACACCATATATTTT. Full variable domain (missing parts from reference TRBV5-1 and TRBJ1-3): KAGVTQTPRYLIKTRGQQVTLSCSPISGHRSVSWYQQTPGQGLQFLFEYFSETQRNKGNFPGRFSGRQFSNSRSEMNVSTLELGDSALYLCASSLGGTDSSGNTIYFGEGSWLTVV.

This chain links TRBV9 with TRBJ1-1, with 7 bases fitting TRBD1. This CDR3 has 12 amino acids. Trimming at V came to 4 bases and at J to 10 bases, leaving 7 bases not matched to a gene. Germline V gene data show CDR1 as SGDLS and CDR2 as YYNGEE. The chain's CDR3 is CASSPRQGLAFF. CDR3 DNA: TGTGCCAGCAGCCCCCGACAGGGATTAGCTTTCTTT.

The V call is TRBV5-1, the J call TRBJ2-5, with a weak D call TRBD1 (6 bases). Trimming removed 1 base from V and 3 bases from J, with 10 bases in between. The CDR3 covers 14 residues. Germline V gene lookup returns CDR1 SGHRS and CDR2 YFSETQ. CDR3 DNA sequence: TGCGCCAGCAGCTTGTCGTCAGGGGAAGAGACCCAGTACTTC. Protein product: CASSLSSGEETQYF. Filled out from reference TRBV5-1 and TRBJ2-5, the complete variable domain reads KAGVTQTPRYLIKTRGQQVTLSCSPISGHRSVSWYQQTPGQGLQFLFEYFSETQRNKGNFPGRFSGRQFSNSRSEMNVSTLELGDSALYLCASSLSSGEETQYFGPGTRLLVL.